This T cell receptor (beta chain) was retrieved from a study of blood T cell repertoires in COVID-19. At the level of the study: Collection of acute and convalescent COVID-19 samples took place in the United States, Italy and Spain. T cells, B-cell-depleted T cells, or PBMCs supplied cDNA or gDNA.

The germline CDR1 and CDR2 sequences are ENHRY and SYGVKD. This CDR3 spans 12 amino acids. V was pared by 6 bases and J by 2 bases, with 1 base of the junction left unmatched. How the authors handled the data: Reference gene primers were amplified, and this amplification served to estimate nucleated cell counts. Only in-frame clones appear in the TCRdb table, and some are missing; sequencing was by immunoSEQ multiplex PCR. That table gives V, J and clone size, and the DNA gave D and trimming. Counted here are over 110,000 clones, around 86% occurring once; the ten biggest clones make up over 8%. The sequence was collected from a human donor in a cohort sampled during active COVID-19. This chain connects TRBV10-3 to TRBJ2-7; 7 bases are shared with TRBD2. Sequencing was done on a sample of peripheral blood. CDR3 DNA: TGTGCCATCAGCGGGAGGACCTACGAGCAGTACTTC. Amino acid sequence: CAISGRTYEQYF.